The sequence of this TCR beta chain was determined in a study of T-cell reconstitution after alpha-beta-depleted transplantation in children. Study-level points and caveats: It was reported that alpha-beta T cells came from several hundred expanded graft clones (about two months after transplant).

This clonotype has a count of ten or more. Its antigen is not known. Trimming at V came to 2 bases and at J to 2 bases, leaving 2 bases not matched to a gene. The CDR3 runs 14 residues. CDR1 and CDR2 from the germline V gene are SNHLY and FYNNEI. During its preparation, the TCRbeta library received unique molecular identifiers. TCRdb re-analysed the PCR reads in MiXCR, keeping a single row per CDR3 protein. There are 500,000 to 750,000 distinct CDR3 sequences in the sample; under 15% occur only once, and over 2% lies in the top ten. The sequence was obtained from a male patient under 18 who had a stem cell transplant for acute myeloid leukemia, so the T cells may come from the graft donor. This material consisted of PBMCs, mostly from graft donor cells, taken 360 days after TCRalphabeta/CD19-depleted stem cell transplant. The V and J genes are TRBV2 and TRBJ2-7, with 8 bases that match TRBD1. CDR3 sequence reads: CASSEQGAAYEQYF. The CDR3 nucleotides are TGTGCCAGCAGTGAACAGGGGGCGGCCTACGAGCAGTACTTC.